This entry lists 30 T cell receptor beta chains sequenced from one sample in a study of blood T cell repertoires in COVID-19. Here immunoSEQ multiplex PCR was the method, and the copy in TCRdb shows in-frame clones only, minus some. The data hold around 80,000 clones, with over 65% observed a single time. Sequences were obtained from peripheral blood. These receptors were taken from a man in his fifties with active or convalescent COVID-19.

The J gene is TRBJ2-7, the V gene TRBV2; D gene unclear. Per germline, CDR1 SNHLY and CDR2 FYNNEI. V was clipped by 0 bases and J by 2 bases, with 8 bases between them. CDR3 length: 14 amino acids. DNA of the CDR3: TGTGCCAGCAGTGAAGCCGACACCCCCTACGAGCAGTACTTC. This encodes CASSEADTPYEQYF.

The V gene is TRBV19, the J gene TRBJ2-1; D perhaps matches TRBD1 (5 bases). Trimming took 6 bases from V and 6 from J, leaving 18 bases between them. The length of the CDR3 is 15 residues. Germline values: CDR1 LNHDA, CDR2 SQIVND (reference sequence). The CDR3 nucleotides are TGTGCCAGTAGCCCCGACAGAGGTGGCCTCAATGAGCAGTTCTTC. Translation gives CASSPDRGGLNEQFF.

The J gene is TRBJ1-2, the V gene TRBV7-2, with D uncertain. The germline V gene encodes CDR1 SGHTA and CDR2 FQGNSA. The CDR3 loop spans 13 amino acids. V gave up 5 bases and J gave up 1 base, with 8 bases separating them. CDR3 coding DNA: TGTGCCAGCAGCCCCTCGGGTAACTATGGCTACACCTTC. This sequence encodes CASSPSGNYGYTF.

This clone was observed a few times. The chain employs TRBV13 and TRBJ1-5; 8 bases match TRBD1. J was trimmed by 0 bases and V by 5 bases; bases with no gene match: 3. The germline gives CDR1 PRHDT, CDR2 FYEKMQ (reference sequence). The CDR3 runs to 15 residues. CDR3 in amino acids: CASSHRGDSNQPQHF. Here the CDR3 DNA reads TGTGCCAGCAGCCACAGGGGGGATAGCAATCAGCCCCAGCATTTT. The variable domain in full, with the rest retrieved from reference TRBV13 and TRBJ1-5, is AAGVIQSPRHLIKEKRETATLKCYPIPRHDTVYWYQQGPGQDPQFLISFYEKMQSDKGSIPDRFSAQQFSDYHSELNMSSLELGDSALYFCASSHRGDSNQPQHFGDGTRLSIL.

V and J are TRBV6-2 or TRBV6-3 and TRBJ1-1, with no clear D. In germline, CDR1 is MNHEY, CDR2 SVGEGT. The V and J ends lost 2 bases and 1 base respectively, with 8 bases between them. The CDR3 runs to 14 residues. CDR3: CASSYMGGNTEAFF. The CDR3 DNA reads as TGTGCCAGCAGTTACATGGGAGGGAACACTGAAGCTTTCTTT.

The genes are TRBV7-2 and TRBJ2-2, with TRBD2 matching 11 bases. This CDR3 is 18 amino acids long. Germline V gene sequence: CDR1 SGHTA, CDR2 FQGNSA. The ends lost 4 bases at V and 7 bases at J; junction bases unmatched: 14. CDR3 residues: CASSSDRVLAGAGGELFF. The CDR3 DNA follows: TGTGCCAGCAGCTCAGACCGAGTACTAGCGGGGGCGGGCGGGGAGCTGTTTTTT.

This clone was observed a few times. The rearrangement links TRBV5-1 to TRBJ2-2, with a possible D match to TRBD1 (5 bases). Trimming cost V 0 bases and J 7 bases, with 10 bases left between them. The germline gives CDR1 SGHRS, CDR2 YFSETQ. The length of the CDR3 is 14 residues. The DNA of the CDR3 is TGCGCCAGCAGCTTGGGTCAGGGCGTCGGGGAGCTGTTTTTT. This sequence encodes CASSLGQGVGELFF.

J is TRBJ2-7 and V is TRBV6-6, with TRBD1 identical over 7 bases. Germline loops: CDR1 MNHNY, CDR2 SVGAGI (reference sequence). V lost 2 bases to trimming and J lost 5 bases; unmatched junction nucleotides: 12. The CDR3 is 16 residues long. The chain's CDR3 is CASSYPKAGGVNEQYF. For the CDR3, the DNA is TGTGCCAGCAGTTACCCGAAGGCAGGGGGTGTTAACGAGCAGTACTTC.

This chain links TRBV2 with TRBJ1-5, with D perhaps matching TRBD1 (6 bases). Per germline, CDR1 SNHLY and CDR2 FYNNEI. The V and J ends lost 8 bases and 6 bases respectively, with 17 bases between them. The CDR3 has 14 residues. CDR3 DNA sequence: TGTGCCAGCGGCCTACAGGGTCATTTTCAGCCCCAGCATTTT. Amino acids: CASGLQGHFQPQHF.

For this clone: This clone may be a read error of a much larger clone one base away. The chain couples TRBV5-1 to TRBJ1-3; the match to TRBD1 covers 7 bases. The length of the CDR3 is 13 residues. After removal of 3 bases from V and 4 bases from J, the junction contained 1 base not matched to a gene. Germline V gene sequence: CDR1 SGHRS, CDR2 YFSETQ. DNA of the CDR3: TGCGCCAGCAGCTCGGGACAGGGAAACACCATATATTTT. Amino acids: CASSSGQGNTIYF.

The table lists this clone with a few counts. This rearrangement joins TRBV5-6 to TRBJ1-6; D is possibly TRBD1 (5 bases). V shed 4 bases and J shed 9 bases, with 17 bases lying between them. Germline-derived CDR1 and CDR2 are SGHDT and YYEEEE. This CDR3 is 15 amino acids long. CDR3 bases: TGTGCCAGCAGCAGCAGGGTTAGGGCCTTTTCACCCCTCCACTTT. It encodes CASSSRVRAFSPLHF.

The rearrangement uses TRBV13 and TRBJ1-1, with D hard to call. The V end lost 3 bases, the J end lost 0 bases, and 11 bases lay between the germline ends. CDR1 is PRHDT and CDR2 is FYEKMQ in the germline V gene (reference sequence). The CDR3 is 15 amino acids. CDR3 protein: CASSFSDTLNTEAFF. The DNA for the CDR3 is TGTGCCAGCAGCTTTTCCGACACCCTGAACACTGAAGCTTTCTTT. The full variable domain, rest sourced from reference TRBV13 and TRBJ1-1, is AAGVIQSPRHLIKEKRETATLKCYPIPRHDTVYWYQQGPGQDPQFLISFYEKMQSDKGSIPDRFSAQQFSDYHSELNMSSLELGDSALYFCASSFSDTLNTEAFFGQGTRLTVV.

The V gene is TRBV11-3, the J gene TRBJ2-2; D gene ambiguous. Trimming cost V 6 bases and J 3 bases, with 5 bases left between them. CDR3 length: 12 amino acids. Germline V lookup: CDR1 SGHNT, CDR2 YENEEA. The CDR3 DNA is TGTGCCAGCAGTCTCTACACCGGGGAGCTGTTTTTT. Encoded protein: CASSLYTGELFF.

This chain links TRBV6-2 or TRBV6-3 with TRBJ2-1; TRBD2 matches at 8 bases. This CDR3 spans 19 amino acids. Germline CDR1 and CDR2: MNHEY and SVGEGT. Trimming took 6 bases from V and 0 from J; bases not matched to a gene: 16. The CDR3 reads CASSRLGVAGPPSYNEQFF. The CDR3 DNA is TGTGCCAGCAGCCGCTTAGGTGTAGCGGGGCCCCCCTCCTACAATGAGCAGTTCTTC.

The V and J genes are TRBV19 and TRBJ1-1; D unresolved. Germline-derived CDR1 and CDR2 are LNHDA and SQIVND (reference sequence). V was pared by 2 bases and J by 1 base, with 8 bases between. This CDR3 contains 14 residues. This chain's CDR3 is CASSISPGNTEAFF. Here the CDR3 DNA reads TGTGCCAGTAGTATAAGTCCCGGGAACACTGAAGCTTTCTTT. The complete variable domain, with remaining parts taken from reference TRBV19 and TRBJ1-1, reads DGGITQSPKYLFRKEGQNVTLSCEQNLNHDAMYWYRQDPGQGLRLIYYSQIVNDFQKGDIAEGYSVSREKKESFPLTVTSAQKNPTAFYLCASSISPGNTEAFFGQGTRLTVV.

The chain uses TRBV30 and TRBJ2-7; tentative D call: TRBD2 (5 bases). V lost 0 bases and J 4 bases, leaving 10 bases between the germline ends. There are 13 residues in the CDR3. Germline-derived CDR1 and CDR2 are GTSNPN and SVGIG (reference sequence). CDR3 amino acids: CAWSVSGIYEQYF. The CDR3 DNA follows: TGTGCCTGGAGTGTATCGGGGATATACGAGCAGTACTTC.

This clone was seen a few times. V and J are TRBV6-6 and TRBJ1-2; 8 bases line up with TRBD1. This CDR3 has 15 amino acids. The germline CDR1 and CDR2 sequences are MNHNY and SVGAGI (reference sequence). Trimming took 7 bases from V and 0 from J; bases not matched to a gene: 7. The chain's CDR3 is CASTRTGLANYGYTF. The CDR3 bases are TGTGCCAGCACCCGGACAGGGCTAGCTAACTATGGCTACACCTTC.

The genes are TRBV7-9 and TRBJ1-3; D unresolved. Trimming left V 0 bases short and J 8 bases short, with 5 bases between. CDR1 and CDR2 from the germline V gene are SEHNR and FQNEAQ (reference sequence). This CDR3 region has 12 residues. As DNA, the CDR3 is TGTGCCAGCAGCTTAGCCTCGGACACCATATATTTT. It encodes CASSLASDTIYF.

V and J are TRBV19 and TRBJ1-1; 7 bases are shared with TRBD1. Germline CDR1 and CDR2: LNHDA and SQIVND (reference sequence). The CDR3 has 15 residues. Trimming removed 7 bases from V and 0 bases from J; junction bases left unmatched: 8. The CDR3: CASTKRDSLNTEAFF. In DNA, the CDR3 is TGTGCCAGTACCAAACGGGACAGCTTGAACACTGAAGCTTTCTTT.

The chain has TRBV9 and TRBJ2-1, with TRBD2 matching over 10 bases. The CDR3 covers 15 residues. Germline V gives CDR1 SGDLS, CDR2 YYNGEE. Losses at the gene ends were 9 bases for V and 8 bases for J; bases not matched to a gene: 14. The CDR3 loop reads CATARSGGAWDEQFF. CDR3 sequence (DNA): TGTGCCACCGCGAGGAGCGGGGGGGCCTGGGATGAGCAGTTCTTC.

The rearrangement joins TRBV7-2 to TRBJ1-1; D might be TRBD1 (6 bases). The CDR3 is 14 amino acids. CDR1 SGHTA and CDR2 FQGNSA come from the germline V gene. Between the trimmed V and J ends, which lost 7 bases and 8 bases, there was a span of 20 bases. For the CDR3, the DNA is TGTGCCAGCACCCCCCTCGGGCAGGGGCAAGAAGCTTTCTTT. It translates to CASTPLGQGQEAFF.

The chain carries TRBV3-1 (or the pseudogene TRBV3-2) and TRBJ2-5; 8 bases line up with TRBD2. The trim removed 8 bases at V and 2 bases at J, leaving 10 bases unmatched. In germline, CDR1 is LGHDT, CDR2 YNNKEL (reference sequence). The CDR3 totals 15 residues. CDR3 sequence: CASGVAGGGQETQYF. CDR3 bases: TGTGCCAGCGGGGTCGCCGGCGGGGGGCAAGAGACCCAGTACTTC.

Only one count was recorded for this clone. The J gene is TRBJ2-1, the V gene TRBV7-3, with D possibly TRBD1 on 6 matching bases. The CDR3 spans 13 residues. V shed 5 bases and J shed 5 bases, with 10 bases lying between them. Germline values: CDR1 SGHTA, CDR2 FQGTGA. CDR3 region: CASSPRTDNEQFF. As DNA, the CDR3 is TGTGCCAGCAGCCCTCGGACAGACAATGAGCAGTTCTTC.

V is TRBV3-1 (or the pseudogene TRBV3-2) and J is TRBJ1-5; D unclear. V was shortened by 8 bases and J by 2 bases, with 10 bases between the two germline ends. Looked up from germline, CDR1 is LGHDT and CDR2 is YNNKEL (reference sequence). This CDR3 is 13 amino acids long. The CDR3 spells CASVLGGNQPQHF. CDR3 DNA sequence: TGTGCCAGCGTACTAGGAGGCAATCAGCCCCAGCATTTT.

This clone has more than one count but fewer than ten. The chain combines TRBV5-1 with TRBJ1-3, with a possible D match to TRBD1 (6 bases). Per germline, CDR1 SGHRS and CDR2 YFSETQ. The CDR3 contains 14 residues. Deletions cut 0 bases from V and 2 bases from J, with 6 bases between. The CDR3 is CASSLGDTGNTIYF. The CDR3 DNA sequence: TGCGCCAGCAGCTTGGGGGACACTGGAAACACCATATATTTT.

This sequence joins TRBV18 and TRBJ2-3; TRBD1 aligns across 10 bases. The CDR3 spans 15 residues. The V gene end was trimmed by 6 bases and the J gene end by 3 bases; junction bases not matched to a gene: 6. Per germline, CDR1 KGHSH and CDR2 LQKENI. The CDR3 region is CASSPGQGETDTQYF. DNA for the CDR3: TGTGCCAGCTCCCCTGGACAGGGGGAAACAGATACGCAGTATTTT. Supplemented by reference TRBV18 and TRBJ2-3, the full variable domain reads NAGVMQNPRHLVRRRGQEARLRCSPMKGHSHVYWYRQLPEEGLKFMVYLQKENIIDESGMPKERFSAEFPKEGPSILRIQQVVRGDSAAYFCASSPGQGETDTQYFGPGTRLTVL.

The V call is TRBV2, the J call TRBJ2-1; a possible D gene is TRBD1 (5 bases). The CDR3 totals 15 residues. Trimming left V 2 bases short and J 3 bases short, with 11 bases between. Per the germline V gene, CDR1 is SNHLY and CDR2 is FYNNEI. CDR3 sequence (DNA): TGTGCCAGCAGTGAACCCAGGGCAAGCTACAATGAGCAGTTCTTC. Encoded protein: CASSEPRASYNEQFF.

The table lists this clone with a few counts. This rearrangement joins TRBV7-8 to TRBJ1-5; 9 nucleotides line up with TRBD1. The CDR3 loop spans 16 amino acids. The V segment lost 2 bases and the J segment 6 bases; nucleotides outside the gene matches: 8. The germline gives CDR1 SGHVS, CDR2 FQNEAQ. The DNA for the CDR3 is TGTGCCAGCAGCTTAAGGGGGGCGACAGGGGGTCAGCCCCAGCATTTT. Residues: CASSLRGATGGQPQHF.

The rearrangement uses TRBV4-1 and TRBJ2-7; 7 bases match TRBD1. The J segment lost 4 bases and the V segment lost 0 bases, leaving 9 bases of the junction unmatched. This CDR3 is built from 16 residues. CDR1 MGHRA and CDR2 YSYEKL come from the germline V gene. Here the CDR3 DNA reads TGCGCCAGCAGCCAAGAAGCGACAGGGATTGCGTACGAGCAGTACTTC. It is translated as CASSQEATGIAYEQYF.

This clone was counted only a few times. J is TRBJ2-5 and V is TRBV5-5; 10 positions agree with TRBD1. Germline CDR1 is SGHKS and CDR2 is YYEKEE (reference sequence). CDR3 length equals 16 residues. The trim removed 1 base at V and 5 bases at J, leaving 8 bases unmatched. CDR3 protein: CASSLTGQGVWETQYF. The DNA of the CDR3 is TGTGCCAGCAGCTTGACCGGACAGGGGGTTTGGGAGACCCAGTACTTC. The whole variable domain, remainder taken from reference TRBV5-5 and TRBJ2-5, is DAGVTQSPTHLIKTRGQQVTLRCSPISGHKSVSWYQQVLGQGPQFIFQYYEKEERGRGNFPDRFSARQFPNYSSELNVNALLLGDSALYLCASSLTGQGVWETQYFGPGTRLLVL.